The 14 T cell receptor beta chains in this list originate from one sample, sequenced in a study of cytomegalovirus exposure and HLA in healthy donors. 60 Vbeta and 13 Jbeta primers were used in PCR. Sequencing was performed with immunoSEQ multiplex PCR; in TCRdb, only in-frame clones are kept and a portion is missing. The sample holds about 110,000 clones, about 76% seen once. Sequencing was carried out using PBMCs. Receptor source: a woman aged 25 to 39 in good health and CMV-seronegative.

This clone showed up just once. CDR3 sequence reads: CASSVGVLEGMDTQYF. The CDR3 nucleotides are TGTGCCAGCAGCGTAGGTGTACTAGAGGGTATGGATACGCAGTATTTT. The rearrangement uses TRBV9 and TRBJ2-3, with D tentatively TRBD2 (5 bases). From germline, CDR1 is SGDLS and CDR2 YYNGEE. CDR3 length equals 16 residues. V gave up 0 bases and J gave up 6 bases, with 17 bases separating them.

CDR3 loop: CASSGDGSGNTIYF. In DNA form, the CDR3 reads TGTGCCAGCAGCGGAGATGGCTCTGGAAACACCATATATTTT. The chain employs TRBV7-9 and TRBJ1-3, with no clear D. Trimming took off 5 bases at V and 0 bases at J, with 8 bases between the two ends. This CDR3 region has 14 residues. The germline V gene has CDR1 SEHNR and CDR2 FQNEAQ (reference sequence).

This chain uses TRBV28 with TRBJ2-1; 7 bases fit TRBD2. V shed 5 bases and J 2 bases; nucleotides not matched to a gene: 3. This CDR3 contains 14 residues. Germline lookup yields CDR1 MDHEN and CDR2 SYDVKM. CDR3 DNA: TGTGCCAGCAGTGGACTAGTTGCCTACAATGAGCAGTTCTTC. Its translation: CASSGLVAYNEQFF.

The rearrangement uses TRBV27 and TRBJ2-1, with 13 bases that match TRBD2. After removal of 5 bases from V and 6 bases from J, the junction contained 1 base not matched to a gene. The CDR3 has 14 residues. Per germline, CDR1 MNHEY and CDR2 SMNVEV (reference sequence). The CDR3 loop reads CASSRTSGSNEQFF. The CDR3 region has the DNA TGTGCCAGCAGTCGGACTAGCGGGAGCAATGAGCAGTTCTTC.

CDR3 nucleotides: TGTGCCAGCAGCTTAGAGGGGGGGGGTGCCCAGCATTTT. Encoded protein: CASSLEGGGAQHF. V gene TRBV7-2 combines with J gene TRBJ1-5; D perhaps matches TRBD1 (6 bases). Trimming stripped 1 base from V and 11 bases from J, with 12 bases between. Germline V gene lookup returns CDR1 SGHTA and CDR2 FQGNSA. The CDR3 contains 13 residues.

This clone was counted a single time. This rearrangement joins TRBV6-6 to TRBJ1-5; D gene unclear. This CDR3 contains 14 residues. Trimming pared 3 bases from V and 11 bases from J, leaving 17 bases between. Germline-derived CDR1 and CDR2 are MNHNY and SVGAGI (reference sequence). The CDR3 DNA reads TGTGCCAGCAGTTATAGCGGCGTTCCGGGGACCCAGCATTTT. The encoded protein is CASSYSGVPGTQHF.

This clone was found once. The chain employs TRBV7-2 and TRBJ2-3; D may be TRBD2 (6 bases). Germline V lookup: CDR1 SGHTA, CDR2 FQGNSA. Trimming left V 8 bases short and J 0 bases short, with 12 bases between. The CDR3 length is 14 residues. The CDR3 region is CASLRRGSTDTQYF. The CDR3, as DNA: TGTGCCAGCTTGCGGAGGGGAAGCACAGATACGCAGTATTTT.

The chain carries TRBV12-5 and TRBJ2-1; the match to TRBD1 covers 8 bases. Trimming removed 8 bases from V and 7 bases from J; junction bases left unmatched: 10. Germline CDR1 LGHNT, CDR2 FRNRAP. The CDR3 totals 14 residues. For the CDR3, the DNA is TGTGCTAGTAGCCCAGGGGGCGCGGAAAATGAGCAGTTCTTC. Translation gives CASSPGGAENEQFF.

V gene TRBV18 combines with J gene TRBJ2-5; 9 positions agree with TRBD2. The CDR3 runs to 13 residues. CDR1 and CDR2 (germline): KGHSH, LQKENI. Trimming took 6 bases from V and 5 from J; bases not matched to a gene: 4. CDR3 sequence reads: CASSAREGETQYF. CDR3 in DNA: TGTGCCAGCTCGGCGCGGGAGGGGGAGACCCAGTACTTC.

This chain joins TRBV27 and TRBJ1-5, with 11 bases aligning to TRBD1. V shed 6 bases, J shed 9 bases, and the junction held 10 bases outside the gene matches. CDR3 length: 15 amino acids. Germline V CDR1 and CDR2: MNHEY, SMNVEV (reference sequence). CDR3 bases: TGTGCCAGCAGCACCGCCGGACAGGGGGCCCTGCCCCAGCATTTT. This gives the protein CASSTAGQGALPQHF.

The rearrangement links TRBV21-1 to TRBJ2-3; the table calls TRBD1, which could not be checked here. TRBV21-1 is a listed pseudogene. This CDR3 contains 16 residues. Here the CDR3 DNA reads TGTGCCAGCAGCATGAGTGGGACAGGGACTGCAGATACGCAGTATTTT. This sequence encodes CASSMSGTGTADTQYF.

J is TRBJ2-2 and V is TRBV5-1; 10 bases are shared with TRBD2. With 0 bases clipped from V and 6 bases from J, the junction kept 5 bases outside the gene matches. CDR3 size: 16 residues. Germline V CDR1 and CDR2: SGHRS, YFSETQ. This chain's CDR3 is CASSLVASGSSGELFF. The CDR3 coding sequence is TGCGCCAGCAGCTTGGTTGCTAGCGGGAGCTCCGGGGAGCTGTTTTTT.

V and J are TRBV11-2 and TRBJ2-1; D perhaps matches TRBD2 (5 bases). Trimming removed 1 base at V and 5 bases at J, with 9 bases between. Germline V gene sequence: CDR1 SGHAT, CDR2 FQNNGV. The length of the CDR3 is 14 residues. The CDR3 is CASSLAGLNNEQFF. The CDR3 DNA reads TGTGCCAGCAGCTTAGCAGGACTGAACAATGAGCAGTTCTTC.

This sequence joins TRBV2 and TRBJ1-1; perhaps TRBD1 as D (6 bases). Germline V CDR1 and CDR2: SNHLY, FYNNEI. The CDR3 loop spans 13 amino acids. Trimming took off 6 bases at V and 4 bases at J, with 12 bases between the two ends. Here the CDR3 DNA reads TGTGCCAGCAGCTTGGACAGTACCACTGAAGCTTTCTTT. This encodes CASSLDSTTEAFF.